Listed here are 26 T cell receptor beta chains from one sample, sequenced in a study of post-analysis software for immune sequencing data. Regarding the study as a whole: TRBV5-6, TRBV5-1 and TRBV20-1 belonged to a set of about five TRBV segments that were more frequent in patients than controls.

Every TCR beta cDNA library bore unique molecular identifiers. TCRdb redid the calling of the PCR reads with MiXCR, one entry per CDR3 protein. The sample has 500,000 to 600,000 distinct CDR3 sequences, roughly 47% seen once. Their antigens are not known. Input material: blood. Receptor source: a girl under 18 with multiple sclerosis.

The V and J genes are TRBV18 and TRBJ2-4; the D call may be TRBD1 or TRBD2 (5 bases each). The length of the CDR3 is 15 residues. CDR1 KGHSH and CDR2 LQKENI come from the germline V gene. V dropped 0 bases and J dropped 7 bases, with 13 bases sitting between them. This CDR3 reads CASSPPFGGTNIQYF. The CDR3 DNA follows: TGTGCCAGCTCACCACCCTTTGGGGGAACGAACATTCAGTACTTC.

The J gene is TRBJ2-5, the V gene TRBV7-8; D remains unclear. Trimming took off 5 bases at V and 2 bases at J, with 12 bases between the two ends. Germline CDR1 is SGHVS and CDR2 is FQNEAQ. The CDR3 runs 14 residues. CDR3 nucleotide sequence: TGTGCCAGCAGCCTCACGAGGATACAAGAGACCCAGTACTTC. This encodes CASSLTRIQETQYF. Variable domain in full (rest from reference TRBV7-8 and TRBJ2-5): GAGVSQSPRYKVAKRGQDVALRCDPISGHVSLFWYQQALGQGPEFLTYFQNEAQLDKSGLPSDRFFAERPEGSVSTLKIQRTQQEDSAVYLCASSLTRIQETQYFGPGTRLLVL.

This clonotype occurred a few times. V is TRBV7-9 and J is TRBJ2-1, with 7 bases that match TRBD1. The CDR3 has 16 residues. Germline CDR1 reads SEHNR; CDR2 reads FQNEAQ (reference sequence). Losses at the gene ends were 5 bases for V and 1 base for J; bases not matched to a gene: 8. Here the CDR3 DNA reads TGTGCCAGCAGCCGCGGGTTGACAGGGTCCTACAATGAGCAGTTCTTC. It is translated as CASSRGLTGSYNEQFF.

This clonotype was picked up a small number of times. The rearrangement joins TRBV12-3 or TRBV12-4 to TRBJ2-4, with D perhaps matching TRBD1 or TRBD2 (5 bases each). Near its end, the DNA agrees better with TRBJ2-7, so the J call may be wrong. CDR3 length: 15 amino acids. CDR3 sequence: CASSRERGMNYEQYF. The CDR3 DNA reads as TGTGCCAGCAGTAGGGAGAGGGGAATGAACTACGAGCAGTACTTC.

The chain carries TRBV12-3 or TRBV12-4 and TRBJ1-2; D call uncertain. The V end lost 2 bases, the J end lost 2 bases, and 15 bases lay between the germline ends. CDR3 length: 16 amino acids. The CDR3 sequence: CASSLKAGLQNYGYTF. Written as DNA, the CDR3 is TGTGCCAGCAGTTTAAAGGCAGGACTCCAGAACTATGGCTACACCTTC.

The V call is TRBV3-1, the J call TRBJ2-4, with D possibly TRBD2 on 5 matching bases. The DNA end is a closer match to TRBJ2-7, so the J assignment may be wrong. This CDR3 is built from 14 residues. The germline V gene encodes CDR1 LGHDT and CDR2 YNNKEL (reference sequence). The CDR3 nucleotides read TGTGCCAGCAGCCAAGATGATAGCGAAGACGAGCAGTACTTC. Encoded protein: CASSQDDSEDEQYF.

V is TRBV6-4 and J is TRBJ2-1; 7 nucleotides match TRBD1. V lost 5 bases to trimming and J lost 5 bases; unmatched junction nucleotides: 9. CDR1 is MRHNA and CDR2 is SNTAGT in the germline V gene. The length of the CDR3 is 15 residues. The chain's CDR3 is CASSKPPGQNNEQFF. The DNA for the CDR3 is TGTGCCAGCAGTAAACCGCCGGGACAGAACAATGAGCAGTTCTTC.

This chain connects TRBV12-3 or TRBV12-4 to TRBJ1-6; possibly TRBD1 for D (5 bases). The CDR3 spans 15 residues. Trimming left V 5 bases short and J 5 bases short, with 13 bases between. The CDR3 DNA reads as TGTGCCAGCAGTCCCCGGCAGGGTCATAATTCACCCCTCCACTTT. This translates into CASSPRQGHNSPLHF.

This chain uses TRBV5-5 with TRBJ1-2; a weak D match, TRBD1 (6 bases). V shed 0 bases and J shed 2 bases, with 14 bases lying between them. This CDR3 is built from 16 residues. Germline V CDR1 and CDR2: SGHKS, YYEKEE (reference sequence). The CDR3 DNA sequence: TGTGCCAGCAGCTTGGTTGGGGGCCCGCCAAACTATGGCTACACCTTC. It encodes CASSLVGGPPNYGYTF.

This clonotype has a handful of counts. This chain connects TRBV4-1 to TRBJ1-2; weak D call: TRBD1 (6 bases). Germline V gene lookup returns CDR1 MGHRA and CDR2 YSYEKL. CDR3 length: 16 residues. Trimming pared 3 bases from V and 1 base from J, leaving 15 bases between. CDR3: CASSQGGLALNYGYTF. The CDR3 DNA follows: TGCGCCAGCAGCCAGGGGGGCCTGGCCCTTAACTATGGCTACACCTTC.

V usage is TRBV12-3 or TRBV12-4 and J usage is TRBJ2-1; 11 bases map to TRBD2. The CDR3 sequence is 18 residues long. V lost 7 bases to trimming and J lost 3 bases; unmatched junction nucleotides: 14. CDR3 in DNA: TGTGCCAGCATCTTCAGGGGGTTTGGGACTAGCGGCTACAATGAGCAGTTCTTC. Translating it yields CASIFRGFGTSGYNEQFF.

The chain links TRBV28 to TRBJ2-7; TRBD2 matches at 10 bases. Trimming cost V 7 bases and J 7 bases; bases outside gene matches: 19. Germline assignment: CDR1 MDHEN and CDR2 SYDVKM. This CDR3 comprises 17 residues. CDR3 DNA: TGTGCCAGCATTCGTGGAGGGGGGCTAGCGGGAGTGGGTGAGCAGTACTTC. Translated: CASIRGGGLAGVGEQYF.

In this sample, this clonotype turned up a few times. This chain connects TRBV5-1 to TRBJ1-1; D is undetermined. The CDR3 loop spans 14 amino acids. V lost 0 bases, J lost 4 bases, and 10 bases lay in between. From germline, CDR1 is SGHRS and CDR2 YFSETQ. Here the CDR3 reads CASSLVWGSTEAFF. The CDR3 nucleotides read TGCGCCAGCAGCTTGGTATGGGGTAGCACTGAAGCTTTCTTT.

The table lists this clonotype with a count of one. The chain is built from TRBV7-9 and TRBJ2-4; D might be TRBD2 (7 bases). CDR3 length: 14 amino acids. Germline V gene data show CDR1 as SEHNR and CDR2 as FQNEAQ (reference sequence). Deletions cut 6 bases from V and 8 bases from J, with 17 bases between. DNA for the CDR3: TGTGCCAGCAGGATTATAGAGGGGGGGGACATTCAGTACTTC. Translation: CASRIIEGGDIQYF.

The chain carries TRBV12-3 or TRBV12-4 and TRBJ1-4; no definite D call. This CDR3 is built from 12 residues. Trimming stripped 1 base from V and 13 bases from J, with 10 bases between. Here the CDR3 DNA reads TGTGCCAGCAGTTTAGATAGGGAAGGACTGTTTTTT. Translation gives CASSLDREGLFF.

The DNA of the CDR3 is TGTGCCAGCAGCAAAGCCAGGGCGGCCTACGAGCAGTACTTC. It encodes CASSKARAAYEQYF. The gene calls are TRBV21-1 and TRBJ2-7; TRBD1, the D gene given by the table, was not confirmed from the DNA. TRBV21-1 is assigned pseudogene status. There are 14 residues in the CDR3.

The chain employs TRBV5-1 and TRBJ2-1; 10 bases are a match to TRBD2. Germline V gene data show CDR1 as SGHRS and CDR2 as YFSETQ. The CDR3 contains 16 residues. The V gene end was trimmed by 3 bases and the J gene end by 9 bases; junction bases not matched to a gene: 12. CDR3 protein: CASSSGRASGRTEQFF. The CDR3 coding sequence is TGCGCCAGCAGCTCCGGCCGGGCTAGCGGGAGAACTGAGCAGTTCTTC.

This clonotype was counted once. V usage is TRBV20-1 and J usage is TRBJ2-5, with 7 bases that match TRBD1. Germline V CDR1 and CDR2: DFQATT, SNEGSKA (reference sequence). The CDR3 length is 13 residues. Losses at the gene ends were 6 bases for V and 1 base for J; bases not matched to a gene: 5. In DNA, the CDR3 is TGCAGTGCCCCTACAGGGGTCCAAGAGACCCAGTACTTC. Amino acid sequence: CSAPTGVQETQYF.

The chain's CDR3 is CASRRDSDSYEQYF. CDR3 in DNA: TGTGCCAGCAGGCGGGACAGCGATTCCTACGAGCAGTACTTC. The chain employs TRBV12-3 or TRBV12-4 and TRBJ2-7; tentatively, D is TRBD1 (7 bases). The CDR3 has 14 residues. The V gene lost 6 bases and the J gene lost 1 base, with 13 bases spanning the gap.

The V and J genes are TRBV6-5 and TRBJ2-4; TRBD2 matches 12 bases. Gene TRBJ2-7 matches the end of the DNA better, so the J call may be wrong. This CDR3 has 15 residues. The germline gives CDR1 MNHEY, CDR2 SVGAGI. The DNA of the CDR3 is TGTGCCAGCAGTTACCGACTAGCGGGAGTCGGCGAGCAGTACTTC. Its translation: CASSYRLAGVGEQYF.

Turning to this clonotype: No conserved phenylalanine or tryptophan ends this CDR3, so it is likely a read error. The genes are TRBV7-8 and TRBJ2-3; 8 bases fit TRBD2. The CDR3 runs 14 residues. Germline loops: CDR1 SGHVS, CDR2 FQNEAQ. V lost 5 bases and J lost 2; bases outside the gene matches: 3. The CDR3 here is CASSRGGNTDTQYL. The DNA for the CDR3 is TGTGCCAGCAGCCGGGGGGGAAACACAGATACGCAGTATTTG.

Here the CDR3 reads CASSLSGNNYGYTF. The DNA for the CDR3 is TGTGCCAGCAGCTTATCAGGGAACAACTATGGCTACACCTTC. This chain links TRBV7-2 with TRBJ1-2, with D possibly TRBD1 on 5 matching bases. V lost 2 bases, J lost 2 bases, and 9 bases lay in between. This CDR3 contains 14 residues. Germline CDR1 SGHTA, CDR2 FQGNSA.

The sample holds a few counts of this clonotype. This chain joins TRBV10-3 and TRBJ2-3; 10 nucleotides match TRBD2. In germline, CDR1 is ENHRY, CDR2 SYGVKD. The CDR3 extends over 15 amino acids. Here the CDR3 reads CVSGSGLASTDTQYF. The CDR3 DNA reads TGTGTCTCTGGATCGGGACTAGCGTCCACAGATACGCAGTATTTT.

The rearrangement joins TRBV4-2 to TRBJ2-7, with TRBD2 identical over 13 bases. Losses at the gene ends were 3 bases for V and 0 bases for J; bases not matched to a gene: 11. In germline, CDR1 is LGHNA, CDR2 YNFKEQ. This CDR3 is 19 amino acids long. The CDR3: CASSHAGTSGALTSYEQYF. The CDR3 nucleotides are TGTGCCAGCAGCCATGCCGGGACTAGCGGGGCTTTGACCTCCTACGAGCAGTACTTC.

The rearrangement links TRBV25-1 to TRBJ1-6; the D is unclear. This CDR3 contains 15 residues. V lost 4 bases, J lost 0 bases, and 7 bases lay in between. Germline V gene lookup returns CDR1 MGHDK and CDR2 SYGVNS. The CDR3 protein is CASSAQDSYNSPLHF. DNA of the CDR3: TGTGCCAGCAGTGCCCAGGACTCCTATAATTCACCCCTCCACTTT.

This clonotype was detected ten times or more. The chain links TRBV12-3 or TRBV12-4 to TRBJ2-7, with 9 nucleotides matching TRBD1. CDR3 length: 14 amino acids. V lost 6 bases to trimming and J lost 2 bases; unmatched junction nucleotides: 5. In nucleotides, the CDR3 is TGTGCCAGCAGCTCGGGACAGGGACCCTACGAGCAGTACTTC. It codes for CASSSGQGPYEQYF.